These T cell receptor beta chains were read from a single sample in a study of Graves' ophthalmopathy and Graves' hyperthyroidism. TCRdb re-derived calls from the multiplex PCR reads in MiXCR, one entry per CDR3 protein. The table has 500,000 to 600,000 distinct CDR3 sequences, 35% to 40% seen once. The sample consisted of peripheral blood or thyroid tissue (not recorded which). These receptors all come from an adult man with Graves' hyperthyroidism. CDR3s include the opening cysteine and the closing phenylalanine or tryptophan. Fields, in order: D gene, clone size, V gene, J gene, CDR3 protein, CDR3 DNA. A D gene is named only where the DNA matches it firmly. Rows give clone size only sometimes, using once, few, many, or a class for an expanded clone.

TRBD1	-	TRBV7-9	TRBJ1-4	CASSRTGKDEKLFF	TGTGCCAGCAGTCGGACAGGGAAGGATGAAAAACTGTTTTTT
TRBD1	-	TRBV12-3/TRBV12-4	TRBJ2-7	CASTYRGSSYEQYF	TGTGCCAGCACCTACAGGGGGTCTTCCTACGAGCAGTACTTC
-	-	TRBV7-6	TRBJ1-6	CASSLDFAGVNSPLHF	TGTGCCAGCAGCTTAGATTTTGCAGGGGTAAATTCACCCCTCCACTTT
-	many	TRBV12-3/TRBV12-4	TRBJ2-7	CASSLGPNYEQYF	TGTGCCAGCAGTTTAGGGCCTAACTACGAGCAGTACTTC
-	many	TRBV29-1	TRBJ2-7	CSVPGRDSYEQYF	TGCAGCGTCCCGGGACGTGACTCCTACGAGCAGTACTTC
-	-	TRBV20-1	TRBJ1-6	CSAREQVLNQPLHF	TGCAGTGCTAGAGAACAGGTCCTGAATCAGCCCCTCCACTTT
-	many	TRBV20-1	TRBJ1-5	CSAAVPNQPQHF	TGCAGTGCGGCAGTCCCAAATCAGCCCCAGCATTTT
-	many	TRBV15	TRBJ2-2	CATSRDRLVTGELFF	TGTGCCACCAGCAGAGATAGGCTAGTAACCGGGGAGCTGTTTTTT
-	-	TRBV13	TRBJ2-5	CASSYEYRRQEIQYF	TGTGCCAGCAGTTACGAGTACAGACGCCAAGAGATCCAGTACTTC
-	-	TRBV19	TRBJ2-1	CASKALRGGSYNEQFF	TGTGCCAGCAAGGCGCTAAGGGGTGGCTCCTACAATGAGCAGTTCTTC
-	-	TRBV3-1	TRBJ2-2	CASSSRDGGELFF	TGTGCCAGCAGCTCACGTGATGGGGGGGAGCTGTTTTTT
-	many	TRBV19	TRBJ1-5	CASTPLGNSGNQPQHF	TGTGCCAGTACCCCCTTGGGGAATTCGGGCAATCAGCCCCAGCATTTT
-	few	TRBV7-9	TRBJ1-2	CASRLSGAAARSNYGYTF	TGTGCCAGCAGGCTTAGCGGGGCGGCGGCTAGATCTAACTATGGCTACACCTTC
TRBD2	-	TRBV29-1	TRBJ2-3	CSVSTSASTDTQYF	TGCAGCGTTTCGACTAGCGCGAGCACAGATACGCAGTATTTT
-	-	TRBV24-1	TRBJ2-1	CATSDIGGALKNNEQFF	TGTGCCACCAGTGATATTGGGGGAGCTCTCAAGAACAATGAGCAGTTCTTC
TRBD1	-	TRBV28	TRBJ2-6	CASSSDRVQSGANVLTF	TGTGCCAGCAGCTCGGACAGGGTACAATCTGGGGCCAACGTCCTGACTTTC
-	few	TRBV19	TRBJ2-7	CASSINTVGGGSYEQYF	TGTGCCAGTAGTATAAATACCGTGGGAGGAGGTAGCTACGAGCAGTACTTC
-	many	TRBV2	TRBJ1-6	CASRSTWELGSPLHF	TGTGCCAGCAGGTCTACATGGGAGTTGGGTTCACCCCTCCACTTT
-	few	TRBV29-1	TRBJ2-1	CSVRGGAGSNEQFF	TGCAGCGTGAGGGGGGGGGCCGGTTCCAATGAGCAGTTCTTC
-	-	TRBV29-1	TRBJ2-5	CSVEAAGGETQYF	TGCAGCGTTGAAGCGGCGGGTGGAGAGACCCAGTACTTC
TRBD1	few	TRBV7-8	TRBJ2-5	CASLRLGQGETQYF	TGTGCCAGCCTTAGGTTGGGACAGGGGGAGACCCAGTACTTC
-	many	TRBV9	TRBJ2-2	CASSVGRVTGELFF	TGTGCCAGCAGCGTAGGGCGGGTCACCGGGGAGCTGTTTTTT
-	-	TRBV19	TRBJ2-7	CASSPRSSPQQAISYEQYF	TGTGCCAGCTCACCGAGGAGTAGTCCCCAACAGGCAATCTCCTACGAGCAGTACTTC
-	few	TRBV6-5	TRBJ2-2	CASTPGTGELFF	TGTGCCAGCACTCCCGGGACCGGGGAGCTGTTTTTT
-	few	TRBV6-1	TRBJ2-7	CASSEALGSYYEQYF	TGTGCCAGCAGTGAAGCGCTAGGCAGCTACTACGAGCAGTACTTC
TRBD1	-	TRBV5-4	TRBJ1-5	CASSQDAGQGVAGSNQPQHF	TGCGCCAGCAGCCAAGATGCGGGACAGGGAGTAGCGGGGAGCAATCAGCCCCAGCATTTT
TRBD1	many	TRBV29-1	TRBJ1-1	CSVGMGQRNTEAFF	TGCAGCGTTGGTATGGGACAGCGGAACACTGAAGCTTTCTTT
TRBD2	-	TRBV14	TRBJ2-7	CASSRLTSGVSYEQYF	TGTGCCAGCAGCCGACTGACTAGCGGGGTCTCCTACGAGCAGTACTTC
-	-	TRBV7-6	TRBJ2-5	CASSLAGGEGTQYF	TGTGCCAGCAGCTTAGCGGGAGGAGAAGGGACCCAGTACTTC
TRBD2	-	TRBV20-1	TRBJ2-2	CSVALAGAGELFF	TGCAGTGTGGCACTAGCGGGAGCCGGGGAGCTGTTTTTT
TRBD1	-	TRBV6-5	TRBJ2-2	CASSSRGTGPTGELFF	TGTGCCAGCAGTTCCAGGGGGACAGGGCCGACCGGGGAGCTGTTTTTT
-	-	TRBV5-1	TRBJ1-4	CASSTAGQKSEKLFF	TGCGCCAGCTCGACGGCGGGACAAAAGTCTGAAAAACTGTTTTTT
TRBD1	few	TRBV7-6	TRBJ1-4	CASRTGLDEKLFF	TGTGCCAGCAGGACAGGGTTGGATGAAAAACTGTTTTTT
-	many	TRBV7-6	TRBJ1-1	CASSLADDGQKNTEAFF	TGTGCCAGCAGCTTAGCTGACGACGGACAGAAGAACACTGAAGCTTTCTTT
TRBD1	few	TRBV6-6	TRBJ2-7	CASSYSPGQGNSYEQYF	TGTGCCAGCAGTTACTCCCCGGGACAGGGTAATTCCTACGAGCAGTACTTC
-	many	TRBV9	TRBJ2-5	CASSDRGGGGAETQYF	TGTGCCAGCAGCGACAGGGGCGGAGGGGGAGCGGAGACCCAGTACTTC
-	many	TRBV10-3	TRBJ2-7	CAISESDGMLGEQYF	TGTGCCATCAGTGAGTCTGACGGGATGCTCGGCGAGCAGTACTTC
-	many	TRBV20-1	TRBJ1-2	CSAILRLIYGYTF	TGCAGTGCTATACTTCGACTTATCTATGGCTACACCTTC
-	few	TRBV20-1	TRBJ1-2	CSARDYGEANYGYTF	TGCAGTGCTAGAGATTACGGGGAGGCTAACTATGGCTACACCTTC
-	-	TRBV7-2	TRBJ2-6	CASSFIGANVLTF	TGTGCCAGCAGCTTCATTGGGGCCAACGTCCTGACTTTC
-	-	TRBV25-1	TRBJ2-2	CASSELGAGGELFF	TGTGCCAGCAGTGAACTGGGGGCGGGCGGGGAGCTGTTTTTT
TRBD1	-	TRBV7-9	TRBJ1-5	CASSGQGQHF	TGTGCCAGCAGTGGACAGGGCCAGCATTTT
TRBD1	many	TRBV6-5	TRBJ1-1	CASSYHGQGLNTEAFF	TGTGCCAGCAGTTACCACGGACAGGGATTGAACACTGAAGCTTTCTTT
TRBD2	once	TRBV7-8	TRBJ2-3	CASSLERGTSGSTDTQYF	TGTGCCAGCAGCTTAGAAAGGGGGACTAGCGGGAGCACAGATACGCAGTATTTT
TRBD2	many	TRBV3-1	TRBJ2-7	CASSRGGGLYEQYF	TGTGCCAGCAGCCGCGGCGGGGGGCTCTACGAGCAGTACTTC
TRBD1	-	TRBV20-1	TRBJ2-7	CSARDGTGVISSYEQYF	TGCAGTGCTAGGGACGGGACAGGGGTCATCTCTTCTTACGAGCAGTACTTC